One and the same sample provided the 12 T cell receptor beta chains below, sequenced in a study of identical twins' blood T cells. TCRdb reprocessed the 5' RACE reads via MiXCR and lists one record per CDR3 protein. The data contain 350,000 to 450,000 distinct CDR3 sequences, 28% of them singletons. The specimen sequenced was PBMCs. The receptors originated from a woman between 18 and 49 years old in good health.

Points on this clonotype: A much more abundant neighbour one base away suggests this may be a read error. The V call is TRBV2, the J call TRBJ2-7; no firm D call. Germline V CDR1 and CDR2: SNHLY, FYNNEI. The ends were cut back, 7 bases at V and 2 bases at J, with 9 bases in the middle. CDR3 size: 12 residues. The CDR3 DNA sequence: TGTGCCAGCATTGAGGCGCCCTACGAGCAGTACTTC. Its protein product is CASIEAPYEQYF.

Regarding this clonotype: With a much larger clone just one base away, this may be a read error. V usage is TRBV20-1 and J usage is TRBJ1-1; D is unclear. This CDR3 has 10 amino acids. CDR1 and CDR2 from the germline V gene are DFQATT and SNEGSKA (reference sequence). The V gene lost 3 bases and the J gene lost 6 bases, with 5 bases spanning the gap. The CDR3 protein is CSASHPEAFF. The CDR3 bases are TGCAGTGCTAGTCACCCTGAAGCTTTCTTT.

This clonotype was observed a handful of times. The V call is TRBV6-5, the J call TRBJ1-3; possibly TRBD1 for D (5 bases). Per germline, CDR1 MNHEY and CDR2 SVGAGI. The length of the CDR3 is 16 residues. V shed 0 bases and J shed 0 bases, with 9 bases lying between them. CDR3 region: CASSYSTGRSGNTIYF. In DNA form, the CDR3 reads TGTGCCAGCAGTTACTCTACGGGGCGCTCTGGAAACACCATATATTTT.

The chain joins TRBV6-1 to TRBJ2-2; the D is unclear. The CDR3 is made up of 15 amino acids. Germline CDR1 and CDR2: MNHNS and SASEGT. Trimming left V 4 bases short and J 3 bases short, with 12 bases between. CDR3 DNA sequence: TGTGCCAGCAGTGTGCTTATACTGGACACCGGGGAGCTGTTTTTT. Protein product: CASSVLILDTGELFF.

This clonotype was recorded a few times. The V and J genes are TRBV7-2 and TRBJ1-1, with D unclear. Germline CDR1 reads SGHTA; CDR2 reads FQGNSA. V was pared by 5 bases and J by 0 bases, with 10 bases between. The CDR3 sequence is 14 residues long. The CDR3 nucleotides are TGTGCCAGCAGCCTGGAAGCGATGAACACTGAAGCTTTCTTT. This translates into CASSLEAMNTEAFF.

The gene calls are TRBV5-1 and TRBJ2-5; tentatively, D is TRBD2 (6 bases). Looked up from germline, CDR1 is SGHRS and CDR2 is YFSETQ. Trimming stripped 6 bases from V and 5 bases from J, with 11 bases between. The length of the CDR3 is 12 residues. The CDR3 nucleotides read TGCGCCAGCACGGGTAGCGGCGAGACCCAGTACTTC. Its translation is CASTGSGETQYF.

This clonotype was found a few times. The V call is TRBV9, the J call TRBJ2-4; TRBD2 agrees at 8 bases. This CDR3 has 14 amino acids. After removal of 7 bases from V and 6 bases from J, the junction contained 9 bases not matched to a gene. CDR1 is SGDLS, CDR2 YYNGEE, per germline. CDR3 residues: CASGSTSVGNIQYF. Here the CDR3 DNA reads TGTGCCAGCGGTTCGACTAGCGTAGGAAACATTCAGTACTTC.

This clonotype was detected only a few times. The V and J genes are TRBV3-1 and TRBJ1-1; D might be TRBD1 (5 bases). Looked up from germline, CDR1 is LGHDT and CDR2 is YNNKEL (reference sequence). V dropped 3 bases and J dropped 0 bases, with 11 bases sitting between them. The CDR3 consists of 15 residues. CDR3 nucleotides: TGTGCCAGCAGCCAGACCGGACATATGAACACTGAAGCTTTCTTT. Amino acids: CASSQTGHMNTEAFF.

The CDR3 DNA follows: TGTGCCTGGTCTCCAGCATCCAATGAGCAGTTCTTC. Protein sequence: CAWSPASNEQFF. The chain employs TRBV30 and TRBJ2-1; D not certain. This CDR3 is 12 amino acids long. Trimming removed 5 bases at V and 6 bases at J, with 11 bases between. CDR1 and CDR2 (germline): GTSNPN, SVGIG (reference sequence).

This chain links TRBV10-1 with TRBJ2-3; D is possibly TRBD2 (6 bases). With 5 bases removed from V and 0 bases from J, the gap between germline ends came to 15 bases. Looked up from germline, CDR1 is WNHNN and CDR2 is SYGVQD (reference sequence). The CDR3 has 16 residues. The CDR3 is CASSPLAGTSTDTQYF. The CDR3 nucleotides read TGCGCCAGCAGTCCCTTGGCGGGGACTAGCACAGATACGCAGTATTTT.

This clonotype was counted between two and nine times. This chain links TRBV12-3 or TRBV12-4 with TRBJ1-2; 9 nucleotides agree with TRBD1. The junction had 8 bases not matched to a gene; V was cut back by 5 bases and J by 7 bases. The CDR3 is 14 residues long. CDR3 amino acids: CASSPGTGRGGYTF. The CDR3 coding sequence is TGTGCCAGCAGTCCCGGGACAGGGCGCGGTGGCTACACCTTC.

This clonotype has only a few counts. This chain joins TRBV6-5 and TRBJ2-1; D is unclear. V lost 6 bases and J 1 base, leaving 19 bases between the germline ends. The CDR3 length is 17 residues. CDR1 is MNHEY, CDR2 SVGAGI, per germline. Written as DNA, the CDR3 is TGTGCCAGCAGCATTTCTTCCTGGTCCCCGTCCTACAATGAGCAGTTCTTC. It yields the protein CASSISSWSPSYNEQFF.